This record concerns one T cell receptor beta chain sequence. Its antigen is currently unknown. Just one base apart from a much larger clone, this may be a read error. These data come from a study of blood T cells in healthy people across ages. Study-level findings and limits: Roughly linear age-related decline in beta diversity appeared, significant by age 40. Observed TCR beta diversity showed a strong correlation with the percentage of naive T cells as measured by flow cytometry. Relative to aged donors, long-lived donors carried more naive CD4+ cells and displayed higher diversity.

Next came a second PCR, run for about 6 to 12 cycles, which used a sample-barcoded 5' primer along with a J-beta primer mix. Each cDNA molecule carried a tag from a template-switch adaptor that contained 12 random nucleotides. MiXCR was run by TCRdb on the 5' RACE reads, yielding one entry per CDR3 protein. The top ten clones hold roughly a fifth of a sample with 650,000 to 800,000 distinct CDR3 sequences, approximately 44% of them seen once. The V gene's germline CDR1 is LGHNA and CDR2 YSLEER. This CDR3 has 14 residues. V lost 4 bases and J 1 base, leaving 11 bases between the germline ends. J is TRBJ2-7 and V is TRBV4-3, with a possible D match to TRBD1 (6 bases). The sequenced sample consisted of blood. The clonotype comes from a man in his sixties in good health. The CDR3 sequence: CASSLNRASYEQYF. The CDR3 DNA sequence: TGCGCCAGCAGCCTAAACAGGGCATCCTACGAGCAGTACTTC.